The clone carrying this TCR beta chain came up a few times. What it recognizes is unknown. Arm-PCR of CDR3 regions and iRepertoire HTBI primers were used to build TCR beta libraries. TCRdb recomputed calls from the multiplex PCR reads with MiXCR, one row per CDR3 protein. Seen here are approximately 490,000 distinct CDR3 sequences, under 20% observed once, and the top ten hold more than 9%. This entry belongs to a study of regulatory T cells in long-lasting Graves disease. Notes on the study in general: Having only a small sample size may have limited accuracy. Study of thyroid tissue was not done, with only peripheral blood studied.

Time point noted: newly diagnosed GD, antithyroid drugs for less than 3 months. Isolated PBMC RNA provided the starting material for the TCR library. These sequences were also reported in another study, on T cells in Graves' hyperthyroidism and ophthalmopathy. From that second work: Researchers defined stable Graves' hyperthyroidism as no ophthalmopathy progression within 18 months.

This TCR was sampled from a middle-aged man with Graves disease. The material was peripheral blood mononuclear cells (PBMCs), obtained at new diagnosis, from a patient treated with antithyroid drugs.

The CDR3 region is CAISSGPSTGELFF. The CDR3, as DNA: TGTGCCATCAGTTCCGGGCCGTCCACCGGGGAGCTGTTTTTT. This chain connects TRBV10-3 to TRBJ2-2; D is undetermined. CDR1 ENHRY and CDR2 SYGVKD come from the germline V gene. V was pared by 5 bases and J by 4 bases, with 11 bases between. This CDR3 comprises 14 residues.